This T cell receptor (beta chain) stems from a study of a mutant IDH1 vaccine in newly diagnosed glioma. Study-level information: Before enrollment, patients got radiotherapy alone, temozolomide alone, or mostly the combination.

CDR1 and CDR2 (germline): SGHAT, FQNNGV. V was clipped by 5 bases and J by 6 bases; unmatched bases: 9. This CDR3 contains 14 residues. Repertoires were generated with immunoSEQ multiplex PCR, while TCRdb's copy carries only in-frame clones and drops some. Of about 59,000 clones listed, about nine tenths are singletons. The sample's time point: baseline, week 1 (first vaccination visit). As for treatment: pre-vaccination baseline after standard-of-care therapy. This specimen consisted of PBMCs, obtained from a glioma patient treated with radiotherapy, temozolomide or both. This chain links TRBV11-2 with TRBJ2-7; 8 bases line up with TRBD2. The clonotype originates from a man in his fifties or sixties with glioma. The CDR3 region has the DNA TGTGCCAGCAGCGGCCCTGGACTAGCTTTCGAGCAGTACTTC. Protein: CASSGPGLAFEQYF.